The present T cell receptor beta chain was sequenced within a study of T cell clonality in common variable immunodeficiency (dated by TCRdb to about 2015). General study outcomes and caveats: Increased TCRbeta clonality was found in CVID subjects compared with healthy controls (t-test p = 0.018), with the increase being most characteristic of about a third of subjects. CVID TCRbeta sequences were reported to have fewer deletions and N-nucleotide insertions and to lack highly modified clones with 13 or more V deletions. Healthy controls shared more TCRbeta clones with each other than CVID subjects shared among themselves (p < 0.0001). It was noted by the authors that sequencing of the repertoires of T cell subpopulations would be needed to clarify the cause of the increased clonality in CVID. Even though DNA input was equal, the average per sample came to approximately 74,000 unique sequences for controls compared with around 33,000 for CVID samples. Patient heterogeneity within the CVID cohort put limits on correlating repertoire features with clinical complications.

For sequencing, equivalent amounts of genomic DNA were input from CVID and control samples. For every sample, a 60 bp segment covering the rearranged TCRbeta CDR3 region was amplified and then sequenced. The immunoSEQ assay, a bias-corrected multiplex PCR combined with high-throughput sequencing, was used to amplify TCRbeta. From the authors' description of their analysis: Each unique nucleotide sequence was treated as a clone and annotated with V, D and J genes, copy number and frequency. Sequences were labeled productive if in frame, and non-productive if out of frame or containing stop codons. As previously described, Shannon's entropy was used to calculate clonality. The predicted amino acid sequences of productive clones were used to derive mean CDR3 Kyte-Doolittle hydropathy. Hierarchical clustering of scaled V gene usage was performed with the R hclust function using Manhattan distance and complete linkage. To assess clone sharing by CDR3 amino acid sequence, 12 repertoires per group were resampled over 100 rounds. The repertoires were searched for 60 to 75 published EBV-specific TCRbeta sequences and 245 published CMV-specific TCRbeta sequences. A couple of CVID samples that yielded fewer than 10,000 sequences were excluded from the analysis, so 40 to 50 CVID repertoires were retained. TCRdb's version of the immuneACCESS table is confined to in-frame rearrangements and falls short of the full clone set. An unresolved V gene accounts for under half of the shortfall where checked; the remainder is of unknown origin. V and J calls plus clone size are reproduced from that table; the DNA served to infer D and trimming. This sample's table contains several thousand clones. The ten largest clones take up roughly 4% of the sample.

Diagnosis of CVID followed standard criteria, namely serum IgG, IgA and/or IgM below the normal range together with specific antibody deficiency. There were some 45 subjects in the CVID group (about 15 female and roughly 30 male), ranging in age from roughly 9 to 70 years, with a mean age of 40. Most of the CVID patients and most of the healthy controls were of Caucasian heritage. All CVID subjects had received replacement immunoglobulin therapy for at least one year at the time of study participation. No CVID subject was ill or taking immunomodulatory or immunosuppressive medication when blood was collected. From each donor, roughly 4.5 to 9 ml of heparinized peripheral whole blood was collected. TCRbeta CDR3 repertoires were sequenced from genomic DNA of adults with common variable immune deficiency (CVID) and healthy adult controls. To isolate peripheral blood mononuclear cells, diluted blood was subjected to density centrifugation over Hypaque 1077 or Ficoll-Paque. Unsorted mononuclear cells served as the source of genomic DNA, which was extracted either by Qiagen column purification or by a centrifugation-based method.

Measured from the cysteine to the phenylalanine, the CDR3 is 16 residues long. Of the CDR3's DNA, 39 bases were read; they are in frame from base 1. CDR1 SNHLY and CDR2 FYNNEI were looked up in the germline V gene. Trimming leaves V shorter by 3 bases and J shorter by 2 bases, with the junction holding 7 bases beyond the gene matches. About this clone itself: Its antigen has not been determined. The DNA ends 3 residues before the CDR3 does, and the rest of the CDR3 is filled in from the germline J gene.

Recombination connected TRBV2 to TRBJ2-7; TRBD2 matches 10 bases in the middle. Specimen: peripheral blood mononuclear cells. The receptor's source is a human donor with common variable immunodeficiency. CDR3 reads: CASSEGQLAGTYEQYF. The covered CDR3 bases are TGTGCCAGCAGTGAGGGACAACTAGCGGGAACCTACGAG.